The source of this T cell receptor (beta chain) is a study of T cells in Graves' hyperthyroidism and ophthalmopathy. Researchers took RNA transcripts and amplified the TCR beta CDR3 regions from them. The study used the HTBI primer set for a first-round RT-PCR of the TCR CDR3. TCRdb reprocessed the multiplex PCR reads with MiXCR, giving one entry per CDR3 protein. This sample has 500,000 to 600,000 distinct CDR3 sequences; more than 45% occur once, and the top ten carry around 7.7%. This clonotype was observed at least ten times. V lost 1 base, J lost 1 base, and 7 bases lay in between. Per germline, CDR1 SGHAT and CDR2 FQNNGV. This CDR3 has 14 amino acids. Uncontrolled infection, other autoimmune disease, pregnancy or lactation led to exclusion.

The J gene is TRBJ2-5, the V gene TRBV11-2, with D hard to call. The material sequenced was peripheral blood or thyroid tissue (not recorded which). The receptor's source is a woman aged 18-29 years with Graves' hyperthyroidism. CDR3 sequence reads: CASSLGSIQETQYF. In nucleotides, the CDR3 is TGTGCCAGCAGCTTAGGTTCGATCCAAGAGACCCAGTACTTC.